The text below deals with one T cell receptor (beta chain). This specimen comes from a study of blood T cell repertoires in COVID-19. Study-level information: Acute and convalescent COVID-19 samples came from the United States, Italy and Spain. Nucleic acid was either cDNA or gDNA, and it came from T cells, B-cell-depleted T cells, or PBMCs.

The CDR3 length is 16 residues. Germline CDR1 reads SGHTA; CDR2 reads FQGNSA. V lost 1 base, J lost 7 bases, and 17 bases lay in between. Only in-frame clones appear in the TCRdb table, and some are missing; sequencing was by immunoSEQ multiplex PCR. The sample lists approximately 170,000 clones; roughly 88% were seen once. The cohort comprised adults aged about 18 to 100 years residing in 20 to 30 US areas. This rearrangement joins TRBV7-2 to TRBJ1-5; TRBD1 is a possible D gene (5 bases). The sample consisted of PBMCs or T cells enriched from blood (not recorded which). The sequence was collected from a woman younger than 30 who had recovered from COVID-19. The CDR3 DNA follows: TGTGCCAGCAGCTTAGGGTGGAGGGCCGGGGACCAGCCCCAGCATTTT. Translated, it gives CASSLGWRAGDQPQHF.